This T cell receptor (beta chain) was documented in a study of shared clonotypes between healthy human individuals. Study-wide results and caveats: What rarefaction showed was incomplete sorted-subset sequencing despite large depth. Some clonotypes were shared by all four sorted-subset donors, while others were not shared. The non-shared ones had lower generation probabilities than the shared ones. Clonotype sharing across donors was expected to vary with sequencing depth.

On this clone: The antigen is unknown.

The CDR3 has 20 amino acids. J was trimmed by 0 bases and V by 5 bases; bases with no gene match: 14. Germline V gives CDR1 MDHEN, CDR2 SYDVKM. The DNA input per sorted-subset replicate PCR was roughly 0.2 ug, corresponding to 30,000 or so T cell genomes. Clones were read by immunoSEQ multiplex PCR, and TCRdb kept only the in-frame ones, dropping some. The table lists more than 2 million clones, around 93% of them singletons. Naive CD8 cells lacked CD45RO and underwent positive selection for CCR7, leaving out terminally differentiated effector memory CD45RA+ cells. The rearrangement links TRBV28 to TRBJ2-1; 12 nucleotides align to TRBD2. The TCR sequence derives from a man aged 18 to 29 in good health. Some clones in this sample may be carry-over from other donors' samples. Sequencing input: naive CD8+ T cells from PBMCs. In DNA form, the CDR3 reads TGTGCCAGCAGTCCCCTGGTGACTAGCGGGAGAGGCAGCTCCTACAATGAGCAGTTCTTC. Encoded protein: CASSPLVTSGRGSSYNEQFF. The entire variable domain, with the rest obtained from reference TRBV28 and TRBJ2-1, is as follows: DVKVTQSSRYLVKRTGEKVFLECVQDMDHENMFWYRQDPGLGLRLIYFSYDVKMKEKGDIPEGYSVSREKKERFSLILESASTNQTSMYLCASSPLVTSGRGSSYNEQFFGPGTRLTVL.